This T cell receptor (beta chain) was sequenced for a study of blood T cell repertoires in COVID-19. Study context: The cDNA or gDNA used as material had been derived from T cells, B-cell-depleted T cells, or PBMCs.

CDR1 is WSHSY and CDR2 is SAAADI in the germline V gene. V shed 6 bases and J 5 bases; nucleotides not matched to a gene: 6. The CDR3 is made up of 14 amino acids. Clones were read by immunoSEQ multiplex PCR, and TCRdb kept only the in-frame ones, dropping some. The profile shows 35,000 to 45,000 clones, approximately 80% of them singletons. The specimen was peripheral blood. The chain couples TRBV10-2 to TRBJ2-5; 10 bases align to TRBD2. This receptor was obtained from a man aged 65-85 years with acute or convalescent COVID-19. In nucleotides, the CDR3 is TGCGCCAGCAGGACCAGCGGGGGGGCCGAGACCCAGTACTTC. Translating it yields CASRTSGGAETQYF.